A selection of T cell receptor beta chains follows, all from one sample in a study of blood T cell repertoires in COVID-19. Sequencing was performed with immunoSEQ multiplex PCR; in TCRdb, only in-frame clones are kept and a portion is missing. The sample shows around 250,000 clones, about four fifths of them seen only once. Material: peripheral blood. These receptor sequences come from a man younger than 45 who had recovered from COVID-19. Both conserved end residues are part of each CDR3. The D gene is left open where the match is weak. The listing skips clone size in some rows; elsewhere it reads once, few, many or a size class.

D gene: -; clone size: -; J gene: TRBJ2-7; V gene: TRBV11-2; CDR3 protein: CASSLTDSYEQYF; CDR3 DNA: TGTGCCAGCAGCTTAACTGACAGTTACGAGCAGTACTTC
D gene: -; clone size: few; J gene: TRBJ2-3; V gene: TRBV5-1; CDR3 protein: CASSLSTGGTDTQYF; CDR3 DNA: TGCGCCAGCAGCTTGAGTACCGGGGGCACAGATACGCAGTATTTT
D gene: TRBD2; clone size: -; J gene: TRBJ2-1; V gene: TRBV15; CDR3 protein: CATSRVAGALYNEQFF; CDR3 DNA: TGTGCCACCAGCAGAGTAGCGGGGGCCCTTTACAATGAGCAGTTCTTC
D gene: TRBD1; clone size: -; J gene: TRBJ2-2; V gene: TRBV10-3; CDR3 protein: CAISAGQGGTGELFF; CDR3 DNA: TGTGCCATCAGTGCGGGACAGGGAGGGACCGGGGAGCTGTTTTTT
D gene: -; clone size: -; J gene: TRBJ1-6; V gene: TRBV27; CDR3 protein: CASSKYPRGYNSPLHF; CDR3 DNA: TGTGCCAGCTCCAAATACCCCAGGGGCTATAATTCACCCCTCCACTTT
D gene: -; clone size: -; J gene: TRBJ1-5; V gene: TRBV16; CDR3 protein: CASSQIQDGGQHF; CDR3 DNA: TGTGCCAGCAGCCAGATACAGGACGGGGGACAGCATTTT
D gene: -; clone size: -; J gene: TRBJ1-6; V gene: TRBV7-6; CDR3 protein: CASRMWGEHSPLHF; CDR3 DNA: TGTGCCAGCCGCATGTGGGGGGAACATTCACCCCTCCACTTT
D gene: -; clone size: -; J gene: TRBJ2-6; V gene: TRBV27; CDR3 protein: CASSLDFSGANVLTF; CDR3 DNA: TGTGCCAGCAGTTTAGACTTCTCTGGGGCCAACGTCCTGACTTTC
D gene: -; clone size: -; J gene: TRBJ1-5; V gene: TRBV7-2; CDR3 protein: CASSLDFNQPQHF; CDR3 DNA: TGTGCCAGCAGCTTAGACTTTAATCAGCCCCAGCATTTT
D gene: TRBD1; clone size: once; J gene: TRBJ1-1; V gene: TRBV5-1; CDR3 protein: CASSLTGANTEAFF; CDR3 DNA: TGCGCCAGCAGCTTGACAGGGGCGAACACTGAAGCTTTCTTT
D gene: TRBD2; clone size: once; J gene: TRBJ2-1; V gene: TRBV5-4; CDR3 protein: CASRPGTSTPRTSYNEQFF; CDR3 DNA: TGTGCCAGCAGGCCCGGGACTAGCACTCCTCGTACATCCTACAATGAGCAGTTCTTC
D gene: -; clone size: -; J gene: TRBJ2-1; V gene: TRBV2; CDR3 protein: CASSEGRGATYNEQFF; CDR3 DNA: TGTGCCAGCAGTGAAGGACGGGGGGCGACGTACAATGAGCAGTTCTTC
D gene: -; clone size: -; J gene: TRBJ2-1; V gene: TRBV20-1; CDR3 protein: CSARGGDEQFF; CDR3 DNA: TGCAGTGCTAGAGGCGGCGATGAGCAGTTCTTC
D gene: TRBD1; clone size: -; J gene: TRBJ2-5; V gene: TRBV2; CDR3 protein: CGSAPGTGKETQYF; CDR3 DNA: TGTGGCAGCGCGCCCGGGACAGGCAAAGAGACCCAGTACTTC
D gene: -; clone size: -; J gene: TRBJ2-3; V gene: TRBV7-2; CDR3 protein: CASSFVPPDTQYF; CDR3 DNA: TGTGCCAGCAGCTTCGTCCCCCCAGATACGCAGTATTTT
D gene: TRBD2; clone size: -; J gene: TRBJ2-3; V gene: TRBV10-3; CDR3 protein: CAIRIAGGASTDTQYF; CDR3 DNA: TGTGCCATCAGAATAGCGGGGGGCGCTAGCACAGATACGCAGTATTTT
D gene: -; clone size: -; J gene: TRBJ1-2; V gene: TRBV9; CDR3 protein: CASSQEVFGGGTF; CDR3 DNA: -
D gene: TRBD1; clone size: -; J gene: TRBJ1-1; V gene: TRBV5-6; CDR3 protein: CASSLGQGARVAFF; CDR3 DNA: TGTGCCAGCAGCTTGGGACAGGGGGCGAGGGTAGCTTTCTTT
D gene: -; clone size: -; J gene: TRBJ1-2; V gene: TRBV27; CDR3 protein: CASSLKGGNYGYTF; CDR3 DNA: TGTGCCAGCAGTTTGAAGGGCGGGAACTATGGCTACACCTTC
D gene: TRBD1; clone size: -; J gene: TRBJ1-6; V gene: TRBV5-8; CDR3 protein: CASSPGQGNSPLHF; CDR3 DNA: TGTGCCAGCAGCCCCGGACAGGGGAATTCACCCCTCCACTTT
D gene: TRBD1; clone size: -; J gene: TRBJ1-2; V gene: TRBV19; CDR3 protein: CASSSGTGGIYGYTF; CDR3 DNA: TGTGCCAGTAGTAGCGGGACAGGGGGCATCTATGGCTACACCTTC
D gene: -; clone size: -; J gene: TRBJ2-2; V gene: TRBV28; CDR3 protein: CASSKAVGELFF; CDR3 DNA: TGTGCCAGCAGCAAAGCTGTCGGGGAGCTGTTTTTT
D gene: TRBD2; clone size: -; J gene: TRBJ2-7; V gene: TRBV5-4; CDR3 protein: CASSYSGRLYEQYF; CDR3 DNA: TGTGCCAGCAGTTATAGCGGGAGACTCTACGAGCAGTACTTC
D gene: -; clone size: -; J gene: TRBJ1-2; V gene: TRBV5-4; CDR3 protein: CASSLSADRPYGYTF; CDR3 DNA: TGTGCCAGCAGCTTGTCAGCTGACAGACCCTATGGCTACACCTTC
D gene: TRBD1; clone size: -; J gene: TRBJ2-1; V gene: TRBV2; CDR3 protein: CASTLGQGAREQFF; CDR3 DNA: TGTGCCAGCACCCTAGGACAGGGGGCGCGTGAGCAGTTCTTC
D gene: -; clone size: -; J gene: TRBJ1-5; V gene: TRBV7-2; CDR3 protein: CASSLRRGDQPQHF; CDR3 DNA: TGTGCCAGCAGCTTACGCAGGGGCGATCAGCCCCAGCATTTT
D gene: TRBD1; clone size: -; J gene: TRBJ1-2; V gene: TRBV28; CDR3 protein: CASSLPTDRAYTF; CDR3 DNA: TGTGCCAGCAGTTTACCAACGGACAGGGCCTACACCTTC
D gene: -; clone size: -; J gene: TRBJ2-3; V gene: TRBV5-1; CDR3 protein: CASSLAGGLSENTQYF; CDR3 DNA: TGCGCCAGCAGCTTGGCCGGGGGGCTGAGTGAAAATACGCAGTATTTT
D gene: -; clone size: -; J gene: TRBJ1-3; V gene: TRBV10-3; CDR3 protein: CAISPLDSRFTGNTIYF; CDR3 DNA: TGTGCCATCAGTCCCTTGGACAGCAGGTTTACTGGAAACACCATATATTTT
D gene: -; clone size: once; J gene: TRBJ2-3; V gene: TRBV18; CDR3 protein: CATSPSSRTDTQYF; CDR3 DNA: TGTGCCACCTCTCCCTCTTCTCGCACAGATACGCAGTATTTT
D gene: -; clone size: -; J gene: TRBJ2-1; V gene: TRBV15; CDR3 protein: CATSRDEGGNEQFF; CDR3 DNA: TGTGCCACCAGCAGAGATGAAGGGGGCAATGAGCAGTTCTTC
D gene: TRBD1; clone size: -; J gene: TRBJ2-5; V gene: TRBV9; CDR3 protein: CASSVEQGQETQYF; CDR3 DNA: TGTGCCAGCAGCGTAGAACAGGGGCAGGAGACCCAGTACTTC
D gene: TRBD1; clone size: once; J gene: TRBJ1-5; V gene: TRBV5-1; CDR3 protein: CASSPTTGTNQPQHF; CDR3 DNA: TGCGCCAGCAGCCCCACGACAGGGACTAATCAGCCCCAGCATTTT
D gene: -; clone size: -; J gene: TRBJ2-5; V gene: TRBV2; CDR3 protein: CASLTTGGGQYF; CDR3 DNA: TGTGCCAGCTTGACTACGGGGGGCGGCCAGTACTTC
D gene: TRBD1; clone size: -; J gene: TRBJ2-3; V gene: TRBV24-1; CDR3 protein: CATSDSGGPDTQYF; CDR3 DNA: TGTGCCACCAGTGATTCAGGGGGCCCAGATACGCAGTATTTT
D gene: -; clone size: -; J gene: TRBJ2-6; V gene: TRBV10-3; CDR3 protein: CAISGDSSSGANVLTF; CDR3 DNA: TGTGCCATCAGTGGGGACTCGAGCTCTGGGGCCAACGTCCTGACTTTC
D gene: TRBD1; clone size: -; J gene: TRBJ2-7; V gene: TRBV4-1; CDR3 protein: CASSSDRAYEQYF; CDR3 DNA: TGCGCCAGCAGCTCAGACAGGGCCTACGAGCAGTACTTC
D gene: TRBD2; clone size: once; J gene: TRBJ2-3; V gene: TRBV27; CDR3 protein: CASRGLAGVDTQYF; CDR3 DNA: TGTGCCAGCAGGGGACTAGCGGGGGTAGATACGCAGTATTTT
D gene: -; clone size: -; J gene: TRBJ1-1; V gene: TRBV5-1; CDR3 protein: CASSLSGSGGGVFF; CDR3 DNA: TGCGCCAGCAGCTTGTCAGGGTCGGGTGGTGGAGTTTTCTTT
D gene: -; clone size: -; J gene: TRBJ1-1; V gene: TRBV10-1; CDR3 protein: CASSPRGITEAFF; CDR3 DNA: TGCGCCAGCAGCCCCCGGGGGATCACTGAAGCTTTCTTT
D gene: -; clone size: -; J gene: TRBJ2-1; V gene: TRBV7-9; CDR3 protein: CASSPILFYNEQFF; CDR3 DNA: TGTGCCAGCAGCCCCATACTCTTTTACAATGAGCAGTTCTTC
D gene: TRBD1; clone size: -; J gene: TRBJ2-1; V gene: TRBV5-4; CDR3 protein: CAGNPGTGGREQFF; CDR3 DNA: TGTGCCGGCAACCCCGGGACAGGGGGCCGAGAGCAGTTCTTC
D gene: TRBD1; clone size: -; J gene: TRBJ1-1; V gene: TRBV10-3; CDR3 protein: CAISKPGTGATEAFF; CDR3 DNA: TGTGCCATCAGTAAGCCCGGGACAGGAGCCACTGAAGCTTTCTTT
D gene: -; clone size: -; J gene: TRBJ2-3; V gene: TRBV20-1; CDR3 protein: CSALTDTQYF; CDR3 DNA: TGCAGTGCTCTAACAGATACGCAGTATTTT
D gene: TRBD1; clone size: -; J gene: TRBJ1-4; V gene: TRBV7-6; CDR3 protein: CASSLGQGNEKLFF; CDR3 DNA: TGTGCCAGCAGCTTGGGACAGGGCAATGAAAAACTGTTTTTT
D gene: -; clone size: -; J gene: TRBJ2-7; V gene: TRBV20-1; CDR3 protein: CSASEGVGQYF; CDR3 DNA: TGCAGTGCTAGCGAAGGGGTAGGGCAGTACTTC